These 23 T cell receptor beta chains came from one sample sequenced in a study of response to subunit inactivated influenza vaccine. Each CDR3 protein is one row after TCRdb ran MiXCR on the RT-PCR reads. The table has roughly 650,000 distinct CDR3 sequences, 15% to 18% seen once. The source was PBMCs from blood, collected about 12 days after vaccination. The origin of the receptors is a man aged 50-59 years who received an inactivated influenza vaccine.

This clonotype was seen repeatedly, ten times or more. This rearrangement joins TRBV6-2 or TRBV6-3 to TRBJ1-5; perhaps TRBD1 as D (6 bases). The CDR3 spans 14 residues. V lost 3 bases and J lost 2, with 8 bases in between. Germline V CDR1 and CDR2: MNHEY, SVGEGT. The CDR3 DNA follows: TGTGCCAGCAGTTATGGGGGCGGCAATCAGCCCCAGCATTTT. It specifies CASSYGGGNQPQHF.

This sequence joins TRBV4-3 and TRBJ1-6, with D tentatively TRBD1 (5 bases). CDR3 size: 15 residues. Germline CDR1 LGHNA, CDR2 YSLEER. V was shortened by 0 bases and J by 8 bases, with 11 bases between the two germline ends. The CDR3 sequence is CASSQDSGQDSPLHF. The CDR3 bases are TGCGCCAGCAGCCAAGATTCGGGGCAGGATTCACCCCTCCACTTT.

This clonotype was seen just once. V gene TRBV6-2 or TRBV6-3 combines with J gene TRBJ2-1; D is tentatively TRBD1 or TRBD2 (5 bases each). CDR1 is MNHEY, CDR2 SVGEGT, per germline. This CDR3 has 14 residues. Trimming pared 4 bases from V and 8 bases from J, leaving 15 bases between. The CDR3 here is CASSFAVRGYEQFF. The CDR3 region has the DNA TGTGCCAGCAGTTTCGCCGTACGGGGCTATGAGCAGTTCTTC.

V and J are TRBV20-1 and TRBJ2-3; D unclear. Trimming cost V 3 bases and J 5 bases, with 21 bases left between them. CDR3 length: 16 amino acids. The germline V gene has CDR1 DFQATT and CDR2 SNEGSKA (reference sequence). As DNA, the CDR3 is TGCAGTGCTAGGTTGCGGTCTCTTTGGGAAGGAGATACGCAGTATTTT. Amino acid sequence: CSARLRSLWEGDTQYF.

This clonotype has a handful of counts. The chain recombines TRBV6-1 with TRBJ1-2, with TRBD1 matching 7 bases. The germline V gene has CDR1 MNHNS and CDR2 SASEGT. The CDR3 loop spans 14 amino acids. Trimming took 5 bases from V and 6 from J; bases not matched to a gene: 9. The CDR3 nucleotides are TGTGCCAGCAGTAGACAGGGATCTGTTGATGGCTACACCTTC. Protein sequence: CASSRQGSVDGYTF.

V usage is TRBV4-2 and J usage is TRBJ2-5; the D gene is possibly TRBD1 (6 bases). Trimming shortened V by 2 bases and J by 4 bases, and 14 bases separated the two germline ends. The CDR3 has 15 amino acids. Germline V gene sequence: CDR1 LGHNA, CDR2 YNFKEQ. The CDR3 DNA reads TGTGCCAGCAGCCAACTTCAGGCAGGGGTAGAGACCCAGTACTTC. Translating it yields CASSQLQAGVETQYF.

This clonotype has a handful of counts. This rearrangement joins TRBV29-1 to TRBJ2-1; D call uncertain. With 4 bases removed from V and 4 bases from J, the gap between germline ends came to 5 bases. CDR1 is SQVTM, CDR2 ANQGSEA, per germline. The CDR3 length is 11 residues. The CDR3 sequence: CSVGWYNEQFF. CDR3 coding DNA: TGCAGCGTTGGGTGGTACAATGAGCAGTTCTTC.

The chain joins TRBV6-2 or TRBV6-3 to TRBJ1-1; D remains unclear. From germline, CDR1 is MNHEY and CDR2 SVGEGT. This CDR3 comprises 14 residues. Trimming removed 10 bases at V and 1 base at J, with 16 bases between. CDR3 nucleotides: TGTGCCACCATATCTGATACATGGAACACTGAAGCTTTCTTT. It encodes CATISDTWNTEAFF.

CDR3 coding DNA: TGTGCCAGCTCACCACCCTTAAGAGAGACCCAGTACTTC. It specifies CASSPPLRETQYF. The chain is built from TRBV18 and TRBJ2-5; unclear D gene. The CDR3 has 13 amino acids. Germline V CDR1 and CDR2: KGHSH, LQKENI. V was trimmed by 0 bases and J by 4 bases, leaving 6 bases between them.

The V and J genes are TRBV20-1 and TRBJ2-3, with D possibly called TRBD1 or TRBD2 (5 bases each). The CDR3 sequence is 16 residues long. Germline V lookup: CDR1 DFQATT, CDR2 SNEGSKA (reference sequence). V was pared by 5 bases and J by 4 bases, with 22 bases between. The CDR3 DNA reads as TGCAGTGCTCAGACGTGGCCGGGGCGGGCATCAGATACGCAGTATTTT. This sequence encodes CSAQTWPGRASDTQYF.

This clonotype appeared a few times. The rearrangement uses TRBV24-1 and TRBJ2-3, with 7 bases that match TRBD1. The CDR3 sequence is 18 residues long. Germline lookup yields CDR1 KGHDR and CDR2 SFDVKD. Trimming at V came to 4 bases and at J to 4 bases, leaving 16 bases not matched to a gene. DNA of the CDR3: TGTGCCACCAGTGACCAAACCCGGGACAGCCACTACCCAGATACGCAGTATTTT. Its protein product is CATSDQTRDSHYPDTQYF.

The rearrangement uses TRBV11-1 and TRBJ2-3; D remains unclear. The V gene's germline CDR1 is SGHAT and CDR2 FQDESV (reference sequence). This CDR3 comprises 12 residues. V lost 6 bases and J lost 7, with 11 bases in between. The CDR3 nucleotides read TGTGCCAGCAGTTTGCGATCAAATACGCAGTATTTT. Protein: CASSLRSNTQYF.

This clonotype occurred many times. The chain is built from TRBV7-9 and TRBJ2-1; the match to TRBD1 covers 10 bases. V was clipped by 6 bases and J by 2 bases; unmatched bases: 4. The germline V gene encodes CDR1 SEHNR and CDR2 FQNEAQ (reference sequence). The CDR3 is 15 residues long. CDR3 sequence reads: CASRTGTGAYNEQFF. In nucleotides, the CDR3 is TGTGCCAGCAGAACCGGGACAGGGGCCTACAATGAGCAGTTCTTC.

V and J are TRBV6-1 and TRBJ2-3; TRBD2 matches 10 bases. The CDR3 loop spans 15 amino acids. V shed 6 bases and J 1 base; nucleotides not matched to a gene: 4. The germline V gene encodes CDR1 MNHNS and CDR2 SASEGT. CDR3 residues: CASRTSGERTDTQYF. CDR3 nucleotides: TGTGCCAGCAGAACTAGCGGGGAACGCACAGATACGCAGTATTTT.

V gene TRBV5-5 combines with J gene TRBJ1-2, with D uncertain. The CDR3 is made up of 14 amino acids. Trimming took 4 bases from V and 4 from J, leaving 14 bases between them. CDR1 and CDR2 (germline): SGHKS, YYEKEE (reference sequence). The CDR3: CASSPGVTFYGYTF. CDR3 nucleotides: TGTGCCAGCAGCCCCGGTGTAACGTTCTATGGCTACACCTTC.

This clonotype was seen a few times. As DNA, the CDR3 is TGTGCCAGCAGTTTTCGCCCTTGGGGCACAGATACGCAGTATTTT. Protein sequence: CASSFRPWGTDTQYF. This chain joins TRBV28 and TRBJ2-3; D not resolved. Germline V gene data show CDR1 as MDHEN and CDR2 as SYDVKM. V lost 3 bases and J lost 1, with 11 bases in between. The CDR3 extends over 15 amino acids.

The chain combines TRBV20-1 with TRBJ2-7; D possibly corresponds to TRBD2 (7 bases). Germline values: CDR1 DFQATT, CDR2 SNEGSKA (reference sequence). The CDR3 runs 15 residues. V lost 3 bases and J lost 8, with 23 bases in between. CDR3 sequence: CSASKGGPREDKQYF. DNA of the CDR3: TGCAGTGCTAGTAAAGGGGGACCCCGGGAGGATAAGCAGTACTTC.

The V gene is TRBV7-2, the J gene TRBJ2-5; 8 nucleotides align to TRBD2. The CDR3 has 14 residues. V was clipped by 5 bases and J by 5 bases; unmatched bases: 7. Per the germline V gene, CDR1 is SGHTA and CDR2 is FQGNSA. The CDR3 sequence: CASSQAGGKETQYF. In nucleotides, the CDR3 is TGTGCCAGCAGCCAGGCGGGAGGAAAGGAGACCCAGTACTTC.

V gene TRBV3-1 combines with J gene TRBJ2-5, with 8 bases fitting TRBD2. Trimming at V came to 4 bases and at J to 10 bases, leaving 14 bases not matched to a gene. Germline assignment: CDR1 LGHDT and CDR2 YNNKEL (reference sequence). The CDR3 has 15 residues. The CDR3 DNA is TGTGCCAGCAGCCTCCCGAATAGCGGGGTGGATGGCCAGTACTTC. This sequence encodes CASSLPNSGVDGQYF.

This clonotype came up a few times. As DNA, the CDR3 is TGTGCCACCAGCACAGAACAGGGGAGGGGCACAGATACGCAGTATTTT. It encodes CATSTEQGRGTDTQYF. The V gene is TRBV15, the J gene TRBJ2-3; D might be TRBD1 or TRBD2, each matching 7 bases. This CDR3 has 16 amino acids. Trimming removed 4 bases from V and 1 base from J, with 15 bases in between. Germline V gene lookup returns CDR1 LNHNV and CDR2 YYDKDF (reference sequence).

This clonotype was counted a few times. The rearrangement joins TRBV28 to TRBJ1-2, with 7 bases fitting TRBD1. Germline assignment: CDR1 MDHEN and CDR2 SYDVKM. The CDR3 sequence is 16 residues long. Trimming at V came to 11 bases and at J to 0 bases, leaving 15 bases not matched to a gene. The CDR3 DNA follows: TGTGCCGGAAGTGGGGTCCCCGGGACAGCTAACTATGGCTACACCTTC. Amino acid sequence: CAGSGVPGTANYGYTF.

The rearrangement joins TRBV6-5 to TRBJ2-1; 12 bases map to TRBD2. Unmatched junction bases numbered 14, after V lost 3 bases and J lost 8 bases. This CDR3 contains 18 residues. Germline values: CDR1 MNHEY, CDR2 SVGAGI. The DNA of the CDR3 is TGTGCCAGCAGTTATTTCGCGACTAGCGGGGGTCGAGGGGATGAGCAGTTCTTC. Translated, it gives CASSYFATSGGRGDEQFF.

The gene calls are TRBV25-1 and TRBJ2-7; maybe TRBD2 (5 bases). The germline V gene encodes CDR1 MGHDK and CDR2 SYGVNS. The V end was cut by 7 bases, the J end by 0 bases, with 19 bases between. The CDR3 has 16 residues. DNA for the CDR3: TGTGCCAGCATTATTACGGACTTCCCGTCCTCCTACGAGCAGTACTTC. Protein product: CASIITDFPSSYEQYF.